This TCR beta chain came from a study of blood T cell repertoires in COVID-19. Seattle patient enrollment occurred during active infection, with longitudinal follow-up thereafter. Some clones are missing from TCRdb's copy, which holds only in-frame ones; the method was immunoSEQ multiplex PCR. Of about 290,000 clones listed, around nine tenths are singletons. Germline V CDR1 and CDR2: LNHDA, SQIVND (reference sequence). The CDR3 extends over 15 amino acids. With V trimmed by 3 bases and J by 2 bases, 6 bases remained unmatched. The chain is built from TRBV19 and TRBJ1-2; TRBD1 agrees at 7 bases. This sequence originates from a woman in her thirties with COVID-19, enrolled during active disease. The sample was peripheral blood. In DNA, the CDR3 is TGTGCCAGTAGTATCCCCCGACAGGGAAACTATGGCTACACCTTC. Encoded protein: CASSIPRQGNYGYTF.